This T cell receptor beta chain was captured in a study of monozygotic twins with inflammatory bowel disease (dated by TCRdb to 2018 to 2020). For the wider study: The complete study included roughly 30 monozygotic twin pairs: 19 IBD-discordant Danish pairs and nine German pairs, of which four were IBD-concordant and five were IBD-discordant. The search for disease-associated traits relied mainly on comparing, within discordant pairs, IBD patients with their genetically identical healthy co-twins. Each individual had, on average, about 151 000 unique TCRalpha sequences and 181 000 unique TCRbeta sequences available for analysis. Here is what the overall study found, with its caveats: A decrease in TCRbeta repertoire diversity, as measured by inverse Simpson index, was observed in IBD patients compared with their healthy co-twins. Because patients received different immunosuppressive treatments, the repertoires may have picked up extra background noise and variability between individuals. IBD patients shared fewer clonotypes with other individuals than healthy twins did, most markedly in patients showing signs of disease activity. The analysis was unable to tell different T cell subtypes apart. No single strong signal or clonotype linked to IBD turned up in the results, so the idea that one exists was not supported. Concordant and discordant twins showed no difference in repertoire similarity, possibly because of limited statistical power.

There are 15 amino acids in the CDR3, from cysteine to phenylalanine inclusive. No DNA has been recorded. Per the germline V gene, MNHNS is the CDR1 and SASEGT is the CDR2. From each donor, an approximately 2.5 ml peripheral blood sample was drawn into PAXgene tubes and stored at -80 degrees C. Without T cell sorting, total RNA was isolated from whole blood using the PAXgene blood miRNA kit on an automated QIAcube. Peripheral blood from monozygotic twin pairs, either concordant or discordant for inflammatory bowel disease, underwent deep TCRalpha and TCRbeta repertoire profiling that used unique molecular barcoding. Smoking habits were recorded for all twin pairs, and individuals were classified as current, former or never smokers. The library was prepared using 5' RACE. For each TCR library, 3,500 to 4,000 ng of total RNA was used. For each sample, cDNA synthesis with SMARTScribe reverse transcriptase was split into eight separate reactions. During cDNA synthesis, template switching introduced unique molecular identifiers that contained a 6-nucleotide sample barcode. TCRalpha and TCRbeta cDNA was amplified by two nested PCRs of approximately 17 and 9 cycles, with bead purification after each PCR. Before amplification, the cDNA was treated with uracil DNA-glycosylase and purified using the QIAquick PCR purification kit. The second PCR was the step at which Illumina TruSeq-compatible adapters and sample-specific barcodes were added. TapeStation and Qubit were used to check library quality and concentration, and 4 to 6 ng of each library was pooled. The pooled libraries were sequenced with 2 x 100 bp reads and custom sequencing primers on an Illumina HiSeq2500 single-index Rapid Run. The original pipeline was this. UMI-based consensus assembly with MiGEC version 1.2.6 was used to correct PCR and sequencing errors. MiXCR version 2.1.1 handled V(D)J alignment, clonotype assembly and CDR3 extraction. Normalisation of gene usage, clonotype sharing and MAIT/NKT TCR abundance was achieved by analysing the top 1000, 10 000 and 20 000 clonotypes per sample. After downsampling to 27 000 UMIs, diversity was calculated as the inverse Simpson index using the vegan R package. Paired Mann-Whitney U tests were applied to discordant twin pairs, and Benjamini-Hochberg correction was used for multiple testing. TCRdb reprocessed the reads, so every CDR3 protein sequence counts as one entry and DNA is not shown. What appears here as the V and J calls and clone size reflects TCRdb's work, not the paper's. The sample table holds about 380,000 distinct CDR3 sequences. The biggest ten clones account for approximately 2.4% of the sample.

As regards this clonotype: Its antigen specificity is not known.

The material sequenced was blood. The V gene is TRBV6-1 and the J gene is TRBJ2-7; without DNA, the TCRdb call of TRBD2 cannot be checked. The origin of this receptor is a human donor with ulcerative colitis or Crohn's disease, or a healthy co-twin of an affected twin (not recorded which). CDR3 region: CASNPSPSGGYEQYF.